Listed here are 27 T cell receptor beta chains from one sample, sequenced in a study of CXCR3-negative and CXCR3-positive naive CD8 T cells. 5' RACE that incorporated UMI labels was used to prepare the TRB cDNA libraries. TCRdb reworked the 5' RACE reads into one entry per CDR3 protein, no DNA. This table lists tens of thousands of distinct CDR3 sequences. Sequences were obtained from naive CXCR3- CD8+ T cells from blood. Regarding subset: CD45RO-CCR7+CD27+CD95- naive CD8+ T cells lacking CXCR3 (TNR3-). These receptor sequences come from a human donor in good health. Some clones in this sample may be carry-over from other donors' samples.

The CDR3 reads CASSVAIRYEQYF. The V call is TRBV5-1, the J call TRBJ2-7. Germline-derived CDR1 and CDR2 are SGHRS and YFSETQ. This CDR3 is 13 amino acids long.

The V call is TRBV9, the J call TRBJ1-4; the TCRdb D gene call, TRBD1, has no DNA to confirm it. The CDR3 consists of 14 residues. The germline V gene has CDR1 SGDLS and CDR2 YYNGEE. The CDR3 here is CASSFDREHEKLFF.

The rearrangement uses TRBV6-5 and TRBJ2-5; TCRdb names TRBD1, which stays unverified in the absence of DNA. This CDR3 is built from 14 residues. Germline loops: CDR1 MNHEY, CDR2 SVGAGI. The CDR3 sequence: CASQQGQTEETQYF.

The rearrangement uses TRBV7-3 and TRBJ1-5. CDR1 SGHTA and CDR2 FQGTGA come from the germline V gene. The CDR3 contains 12 residues. CDR3 protein: CASSYSSQPQHF. The whole variable domain, filled in from reference TRBV7-3 and TRBJ1-5, reads GAGVSQTPSNKVTEKGKYVELRCDPISGHTALYWYRQSLGQGPEFLIYFQGTGAADDSGLPNDRFFAVRPEGSVSTLKIQRTERGDSAVYLCASSYSSQPQHFGDGTRLSIL.

This clonotype is called medium-sized based on its frequency. The CDR3 loop is CSARTPQVLRLAASTDTQYF. This chain uses TRBV20-1 with TRBJ2-3; TCRdb's D call, TRBD2, is unchecked because there is no DNA. Germline V gene lookup returns CDR1 DFQATT and CDR2 SNEGSKA (reference sequence). The CDR3 consists of 20 residues.

The V and J genes are TRBV12-3 or TRBV12-4 and TRBJ2-7. The CDR3 has 13 amino acids. The CDR3 loop reads CASSLDYRYEQYF.

This chain connects TRBV27 to TRBJ2-1; TCRdb returns TRBD1, unconfirmable since there is no DNA. The CDR3 runs 14 residues. Germline V lookup: CDR1 MNHEY, CDR2 SMNVEV (reference sequence). This CDR3 is CASSLSMGVHEQFF.

The chain uses TRBV28 and TRBJ2-5; TCRdb's D call, TRBD2, is unchecked because there is no DNA. This CDR3 contains 14 residues. Germline V gene data show CDR1 as MDHEN and CDR2 as SYDVKM. CDR3 amino acids: CASARAGPEETQYF. The complete variable domain, with remaining parts taken from reference TRBV28 and TRBJ2-5, reads DVKVTQSSRYLVKRTGEKVFLECVQDMDHENMFWYRQDPGLGLRLIYFSYDVKMKEKGDIPEGYSVSREKKERFSLILESASTNQTSMYLCASARAGPEETQYFGPGTRLLVL.

This chain connects TRBV12-3 or TRBV12-4 to TRBJ2-3; TCRdb indicates TRBD1, and absent DNA this call remains unverified. There are 15 residues in the CDR3. CDR3 protein: CASSMSGTGTDTQYF.

The chain uses TRBV20-1 and TRBJ2-1; as DNA is missing, the TRBD2 call by TCRdb cannot be tested. The CDR3 consists of 12 residues. Germline V lookup: CDR1 DFQATT, CDR2 SNEGSKA (reference sequence). This CDR3 is CSRGGSYNEQFF.

The V gene is TRBV7-3, the J gene TRBJ2-1; TCRdb calls TRBD2, which cannot be checked without DNA. Germline V lookup: CDR1 SGHTA, CDR2 FQGTGA. The CDR3 covers 16 residues. The chain's CDR3 is CASSSPLAGGNNEQFF.

V usage is TRBV29-1 and J usage is TRBJ2-1; the TCRdb D gene call, TRBD2, has no DNA to confirm it. Germline V gene sequence: CDR1 SQVTM, CDR2 ANQGSEA. The CDR3 contains 15 residues. The CDR3 here is CSVHRGAGLYNEQFF.

The rearrangement joins TRBV7-2 to TRBJ2-3; the D call from TCRdb, TRBD1, cannot be confirmed without DNA. The CDR3 contains 16 residues. Germline V gives CDR1 SGHTA, CDR2 FQGNSA. The CDR3: CASSPTFGGSTDTQYF.

This clonotype is identified as medium-sized (0.01 to 0.1%) from frequency. The rearrangement uses TRBV7-6 and TRBJ2-7; TCRdb gives TRBD2 as the D gene, but with no DNA this cannot be confirmed. CDR1 SGHVS and CDR2 FNYEAQ come from the germline V gene. CDR3 size: 14 residues. The CDR3 reads CASSEGPQPYEQYF.

This chain joins TRBV7-7 and TRBJ2-5; the D call from TCRdb, TRBD2, cannot be confirmed without DNA. The CDR3 consists of 13 residues. Germline V gene lookup returns CDR1 SSHAT and CDR2 FNYEAQ (reference sequence). CDR3 amino acids: CASSLGLRETQYF.

The chain is built from TRBV29-1 and TRBJ2-7. The CDR3 runs 13 residues. The germline V gene has CDR1 SQVTM and CDR2 ANQGSEA. CDR3 in amino acids: CSVEDTNSYEQYF.

This chain joins TRBV7-2 and TRBJ2-5; TCRdb's assignment of TRBD2 cannot be checked, as there is no DNA. This CDR3 spans 14 amino acids. Germline loops: CDR1 SGHTA, CDR2 FQGNSA. This CDR3 reads CASSFLAGQETQYF.

The chain recombines TRBV7-3 with TRBJ1-1. The CDR3 extends over 16 amino acids. CDR1 and CDR2 (germline): SGHTA, FQGTGA. CDR3 loop: CASRPVFKVYDTEAFF.

The rearrangement links TRBV5-6 to TRBJ2-1. This CDR3 spans 14 amino acids. CDR1 and CDR2 (germline): SGHDT, YYEEEE. The CDR3 sequence is CASSQSSSWHEQFF.

The V call is TRBV28, the J call TRBJ1-2. This CDR3 contains 17 residues. The germline V gene encodes CDR1 MDHEN and CDR2 SYDVKM. CDR3 protein: CASSLPAGRVKRDGYTF.

The chain joins TRBV7-9 to TRBJ1-1; TCRdb's assignment of TRBD1 cannot be checked, as there is no DNA. Germline V gives CDR1 SEHNR, CDR2 FQNEAQ (reference sequence). The CDR3 has 14 amino acids. CDR3 sequence reads: CASSRQGWDTEAFF.

The chain is built from TRBV29-1 and TRBJ1-1; TCRdb's D gene call, TRBD1, goes unchecked for lack of DNA. CDR1 is SQVTM, CDR2 ANQGSEA, per germline. This CDR3 contains 12 residues. The CDR3 loop is CSAGGWGTEAFF.

The chain is built from TRBV5-1 and TRBJ2-3. Germline CDR1 and CDR2: SGHRS and YFSETQ. This CDR3 is 12 amino acids long. CDR3 sequence: CASSFDADTQYF.

The chain employs TRBV20-1 and TRBJ2-7; the D call of TRBD1 rests on TCRdb alone, since no DNA is present to check it. The germline V gene has CDR1 DFQATT and CDR2 SNEGSKA (reference sequence). This CDR3 has 13 amino acids. The CDR3 is CSAPTDSFYEQYF.

V usage is TRBV7-9 and J usage is TRBJ1-2; TCRdb outputs TRBD1, but without DNA this stays unchecked. Germline CDR1 reads SEHNR; CDR2 reads FQNEAQ (reference sequence). The length of the CDR3 is 16 residues. CDR3 loop: CASSSTVGLPTYGYTF. Full variable domain (outside the CDR3, taken from reference TRBV7-9 and TRBJ1-2): DTGVSQNPRHKITKRGQNVTFRCDPISEHNRLYWYRQTLGQGPEFLTYFQNEAQLEKSRLLSDRFSAERPKGSFSTLEIQRTEQGDSAMYLCASSSTVGLPTYGYTFGSGTRLTVV.

The chain joins TRBV12-3 or TRBV12-4 to TRBJ2-5; the D gene TCRdb calls, TRBD2, cannot be checked with no DNA. There are 15 residues in the CDR3. The CDR3 is CASSSQLAGQETQYF.

The CDR3 loop is CASSQDENGRGGQPQHF. This chain uses TRBV4-2 with TRBJ1-5; with no DNA, the TCRdb D assignment of TRBD1 cannot be verified. This CDR3 contains 17 residues. Germline loops: CDR1 LGHNA, CDR2 YNFKEQ.